These T cell receptor beta chains were read from a single sample in a study of cytomegalovirus exposure and HLA in healthy donors. The repertoire was sequenced with immunoSEQ multiplex PCR; TCRdb's copy has only in-frame clones and lacks some. The repertoire holds roughly 140,000 clones, with roughly 81% as singletons. The source material was PBMCs. The receptors were sampled from a woman younger than 30 in good health and CMV-seronegative. CDR3s include the opening cysteine and the closing phenylalanine or tryptophan. D genes are given only for firm matches. A clone size is listed for some rows: how often the clone was seen (once, few, many), or a class if it is expanded.

V	D	J	size	DNA	CDR3
TRBV5-1	TRBD1	TRBJ1-1	NA	TGCGCCAGCAGGACCGGGACAGGGCTGATGAACACTGAAGCTTTCTTT	CASRTGTGLMNTEAFF
TRBV4-1	NA	TRBJ1-2	NA	TGCGCCAGCAGCCACCCGGACATTCTTCGGGGCTACACCTTC	CASSHPDILRGYTF
TRBV5-5	TRBD2	TRBJ2-2	few	TGTGCCAGCAGCTTGTCGGGCGGGAGAGGCACCGGGGAGCTGTTTTTT	CASSLSGGRGTGELFF
TRBV6-5	NA	TRBJ1-5	NA	TGTGCCAGCAGTAACAGGGAGGGACAGCCCCAGCATTTT	CASSNREGQPQHF
TRBV4-1	TRBD2	TRBJ2-1	NA	TGCGCCAGCAGCCTTCTACGGACTAGATTCAATGAGCAGTTCTTC	CASSLLRTRFNEQFF
TRBV19	NA	TRBJ1-5	NA	TGTGCCAGTACGCAGGGGTCTATGGACAATCAGCCCCAGCATTTT	CASTQGSMDNQPQHF
TRBV7-9	TRBD2	TRBJ2-3	NA	TGTGCCAGCAGCTCGCGAAAGGCGGGGGGATCCACAGATACGCAGTATTTT	CASSSRKAGGSTDTQYF
TRBV19	NA	TRBJ2-7	NA	TGTGCCAGTAGTATATCTAGTGACTCCTACGAGCAGTACTTC	CASSISSDSYEQYF
TRBV28	NA	TRBJ1-6	NA	TGTGCCAGCAGCCCTCAGTCCGGGGGTAATTCACCCCTCCACTTT	CASSPQSGGNSPLHF
TRBV6-5	NA	TRBJ2-7	once	TGTGCCAGCAGTTGGACAGAGACCTACGAGCAGTACTTC	CASSWTETYEQYF
TRBV6-1	NA	TRBJ2-3	NA	TGTGCCAGCAGTGCTAGCACAGATACGCAGTATTTT	CASSASTDTQYF
TRBV11-1	NA	TRBJ2-4	NA	TGTGCCAGCAGCTCGACACTAGCCAAAAACATTCAGTACTTC	CASSSTLAKNIQYF
TRBV28	TRBD2	TRBJ2-1	NA	TGTGCCAGCAGTTTAGGCCGGACTAGCGGGGGGGCCGGTGAGCAGTTCTTC	CASSLGRTSGGAGEQFF
TRBV19	TRBD1	TRBJ1-6	NA	TGTGCCAGTAGGACCCGGCCGACAGGGGGCTTCACGTATTCACCCCTCCACTTT	CASRTRPTGGFTYSPLHF
TRBV19	NA	TRBJ2-7	NA	TGTGCCAGTAGTATAAGGGAGAACTCCTACGAGCAGTACTTC	CASSIRENSYEQYF
TRBV6-5	NA	TRBJ2-2	NA	TGTGCCAGCAGTTACAGCGGGCCAGGCGGGGAGCTGTTTTTT	CASSYSGPGGELFF
TRBV7-9	NA	TRBJ1-2	NA	TGTGCCAGCAGCCCTCCGGGAGCTGGCTATGGCTACACCTTC	CASSPPGAGYGYTF
TRBV4-3	TRBD2	TRBJ2-3	NA	TGCGCCAGCAGCCAAGATCCGGGACTAGCAACAGATACGCAGTATTTT	CASSQDPGLATDTQYF
TRBV5-1	TRBD1	TRBJ2-7	NA	TGCGCCAGCAGCCCCGCGGGGACAGGTTTATACTACGAGCAGTACTTC	CASSPAGTGLYYEQYF
TRBV7-9	NA	TRBJ2-2	NA	TGTGCCAGCAGCTTGGTTTTTGAGCGAGCGAACACCGGGGAGCTGTTTTTT	CASSLVFERANTGELFF
TRBV13	TRBD1	TRBJ1-2	NA	TGTGCCAGCAGCTCAAGGACAGGGCCTTATGGCTACACCTTC	CASSSRTGPYGYTF
TRBV7-9	NA	TRBJ1-2	NA	TGTGCCAGCAGCAATACCAGTGGTGGCTACACCTTC	CASSNTSGGYTF
TRBV28	NA	TRBJ1-5	once	TGTGCCAGCAGTTTCTGGAGTCAGCCCCAGCATTTT	CASSFWSQPQHF
TRBV10-3	TRBD2	TRBJ2-5	NA	TGTGCCATGGGGCGGGGGGTCGGAGAGACCCAGTACTTC	CAMGRGVGETQYF
TRBV7-2	NA	TRBJ1-6	NA	TGTGCCAGCTGCGACGGCGGCGTTTCACCCCTCCACTTT	CASCDGGVSPLHF
TRBV6-4	TRBD2	TRBJ2-2	few	TGTGCCAGCAGTGCTAGCCCCACACTGGGGGGGAAGAACACCGGGGAGCTGTTTTTT	CASSASPTLGGKNTGELFF
TRBV7-6	NA	TRBJ2-3	once	TGTGCCAGCAGCTTAGTTGGGGGGGCCAGCACAGATACGCAGTATTTT	CASSLVGGASTDTQYF
TRBV19	NA	TRBJ1-3	NA	TGTGCCAGTAGTATCGCGGCAGAGAACACCATATATTTT	CASSIAAENTIYF
TRBV6-1	NA	TRBJ1-3	few	TGTGCCAGCAGTGAAGGGTGGGGGCCCGGAAACACCATATATTTT	CASSEGWGPGNTIYF
TRBV9	NA	TRBJ2-5	NA	TGTGCCAGCAGCGTCTCTTACCAAGAGACCCAGTACTTC	CASSVSYQETQYF
TRBV19	NA	TRBJ2-6	NA	TGTGCCAGTAGTGGACGCGGGGTCTTCTCTGGGGCCAACGTCCTGACTTTC	CASSGRGVFSGANVLTF
TRBV4-2	NA	TRBJ1-1	NA	TGTGCCAGCAGCCAAGTTTCGGGATTAGGCACTGAAGCTTTCTTT	CASSQVSGLGTEAFF
TRBV30	TRBD1	TRBJ1-4	NA	TGTGCCTGGGGAACAGGGGCTCCCACGGAGGAAAAACTGTTTTTT	CAWGTGAPTEEKLFF
TRBV29-1	TRBD2	TRBJ2-1	NA	TGCAGCGTGTCCCCCCGACTAGCGGGGAACAATGAGCAGTTCTTC	CSVSPRLAGNNEQFF
TRBV4-2	TRBD2	TRBJ2-7	once	TGTGCCAGCAGCCAAGATGGGGGGGGACGGTACTTC	CASSQDGGGRYF
TRBV6-1	NA	TRBJ2-7	NA	TGTGCCAGCAGTGACGGCCCCACAGCGGGCTATTCCTACGAGCAGTACTTC	CASSDGPTAGYSYEQYF
TRBV7-9	TRBD1	TRBJ2-5	once	TGTGCCAGCAGCTTAGCGATACAGGGGGGAAAAGAGACCCAGTACTTC	CASSLAIQGGKETQYF
TRBV28	TRBD2	TRBJ2-7	NA	TGTGCCAGCAGTTCTAGCGGGACCTCCTACGAGCAGTACTTC	CASSSSGTSYEQYF
TRBV4-2	TRBD1	TRBJ2-6	NA	TGTGCCAGCAGCCGACGGTCGACAGGGTCGAGCTCTGGGGCCAACGTCCTGACTTTC	CASSRRSTGSSSGANVLTF
TRBV28	NA	TRBJ1-1	NA	TGTGCCAGCAGCCTTGGAACAGATAACACTGAAGCTTTCTTT	CASSLGTDNTEAFF
TRBV9	NA	TRBJ2-3	NA	TGTGCCAGCAGCGTCCCAACAGGCAGCACAGATACGCAGTATTTT	CASSVPTGSTDTQYF
TRBV27	NA	TRBJ1-5	NA	TGTGCCAGCAGTCCCCCCCCAGGGGTTTTCCCATTCAATCAGCCCCAGCATTTT	CASSPPPGVFPFNQPQHF